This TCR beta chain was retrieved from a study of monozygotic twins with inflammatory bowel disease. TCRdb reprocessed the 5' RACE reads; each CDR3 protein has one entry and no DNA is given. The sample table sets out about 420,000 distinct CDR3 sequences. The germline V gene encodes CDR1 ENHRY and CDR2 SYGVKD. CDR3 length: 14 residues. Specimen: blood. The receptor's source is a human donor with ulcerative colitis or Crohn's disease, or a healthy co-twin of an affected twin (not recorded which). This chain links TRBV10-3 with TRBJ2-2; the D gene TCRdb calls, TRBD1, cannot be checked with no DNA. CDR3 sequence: CASRGNQNTGELFF.